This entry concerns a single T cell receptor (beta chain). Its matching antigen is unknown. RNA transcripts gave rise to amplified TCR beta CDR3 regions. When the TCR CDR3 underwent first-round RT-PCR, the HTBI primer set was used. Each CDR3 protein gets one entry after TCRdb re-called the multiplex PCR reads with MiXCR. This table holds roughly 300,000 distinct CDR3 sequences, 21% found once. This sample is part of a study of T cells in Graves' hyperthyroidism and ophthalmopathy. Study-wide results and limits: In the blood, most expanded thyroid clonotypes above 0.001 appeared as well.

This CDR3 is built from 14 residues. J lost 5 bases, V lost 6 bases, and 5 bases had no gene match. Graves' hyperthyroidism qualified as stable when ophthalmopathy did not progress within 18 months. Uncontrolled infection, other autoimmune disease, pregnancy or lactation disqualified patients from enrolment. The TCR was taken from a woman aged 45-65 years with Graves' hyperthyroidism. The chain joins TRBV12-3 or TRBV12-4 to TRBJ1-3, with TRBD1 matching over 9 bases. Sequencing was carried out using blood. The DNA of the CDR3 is TGTGCCAGCAGCATCGGGACAGGGAGAAACACCATATATTTT. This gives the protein CASSIGTGRNTIYF.